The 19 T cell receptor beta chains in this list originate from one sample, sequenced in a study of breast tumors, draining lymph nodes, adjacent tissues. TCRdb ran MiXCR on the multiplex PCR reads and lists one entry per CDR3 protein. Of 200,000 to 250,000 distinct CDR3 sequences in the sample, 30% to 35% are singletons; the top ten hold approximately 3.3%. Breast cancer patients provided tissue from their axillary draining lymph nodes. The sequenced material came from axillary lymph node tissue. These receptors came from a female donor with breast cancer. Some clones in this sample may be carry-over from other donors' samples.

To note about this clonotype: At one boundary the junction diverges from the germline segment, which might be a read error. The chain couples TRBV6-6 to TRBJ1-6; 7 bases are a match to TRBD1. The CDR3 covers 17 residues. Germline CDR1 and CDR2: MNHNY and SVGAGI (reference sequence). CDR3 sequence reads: CASSHSPPRQGDSPLHF. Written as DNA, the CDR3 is TGTGCCAGCAGTCACTCCCCCCCTAGACAGGGAGACTCACCCCTCCACTTT.

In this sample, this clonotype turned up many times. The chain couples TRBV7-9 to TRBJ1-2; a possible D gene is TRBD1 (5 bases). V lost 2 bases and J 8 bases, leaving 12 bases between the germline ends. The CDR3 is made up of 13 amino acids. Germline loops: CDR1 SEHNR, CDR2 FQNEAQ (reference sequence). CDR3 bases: TGTGCCAGCAGCTTATTTATAGGGGCCGGCTACACCTTC. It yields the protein CASSLFIGAGYTF.

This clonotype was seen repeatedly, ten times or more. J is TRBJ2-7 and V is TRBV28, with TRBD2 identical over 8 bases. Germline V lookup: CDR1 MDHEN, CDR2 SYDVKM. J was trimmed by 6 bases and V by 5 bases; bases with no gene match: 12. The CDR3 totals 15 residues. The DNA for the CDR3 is TGTGCCAGCAGTCCGGTTGATAGCGGGACGGGCGAGCAGTACTTC. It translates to CASSPVDSGTGEQYF.

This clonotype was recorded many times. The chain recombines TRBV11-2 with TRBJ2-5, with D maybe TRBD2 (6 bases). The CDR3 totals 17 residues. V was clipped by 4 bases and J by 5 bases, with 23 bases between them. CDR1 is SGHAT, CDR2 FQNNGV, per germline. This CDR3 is CASSSGAGEGTRETQYF. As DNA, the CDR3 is TGTGCCAGCAGCTCAGGAGCGGGCGAAGGAACGCGCGAGACCCAGTACTTC.

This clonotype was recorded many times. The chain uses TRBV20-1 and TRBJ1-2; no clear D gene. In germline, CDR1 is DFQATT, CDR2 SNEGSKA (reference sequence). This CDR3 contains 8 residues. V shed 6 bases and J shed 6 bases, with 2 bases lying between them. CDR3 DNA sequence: TGCAGTGCCGATGGCTACACCTTC. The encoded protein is CSADGYTF.

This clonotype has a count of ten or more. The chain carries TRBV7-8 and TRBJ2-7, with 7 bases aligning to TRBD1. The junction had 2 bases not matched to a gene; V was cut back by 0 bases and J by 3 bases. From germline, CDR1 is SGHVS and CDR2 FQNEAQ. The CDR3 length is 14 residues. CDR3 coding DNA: TGTGCCAGCAGCTTAGCGGGACAGAACTACGAGCAGTACTTC. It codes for CASSLAGQNYEQYF.

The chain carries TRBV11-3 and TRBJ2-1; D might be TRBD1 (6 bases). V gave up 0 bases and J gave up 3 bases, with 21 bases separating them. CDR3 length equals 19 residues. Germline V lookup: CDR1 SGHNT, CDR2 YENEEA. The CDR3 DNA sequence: TGTGCCAGCAGCTTAGAGGGGGCTTACCCGAACGGGAACTACAATGAGCAGTTCTTC. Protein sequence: CASSLEGAYPNGNYNEQFF. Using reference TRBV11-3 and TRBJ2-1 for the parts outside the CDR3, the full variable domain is EAGVVQSPRYKIIEKKQPVAFWCNPISGHNTLYWYLQNLGQGPELLIRYENEEAVDDSQLPKDRFSAERLKGVDSTLKIQPAELGDSAVYLCASSLEGAYPNGNYNEQFFGPGTRLTVL.

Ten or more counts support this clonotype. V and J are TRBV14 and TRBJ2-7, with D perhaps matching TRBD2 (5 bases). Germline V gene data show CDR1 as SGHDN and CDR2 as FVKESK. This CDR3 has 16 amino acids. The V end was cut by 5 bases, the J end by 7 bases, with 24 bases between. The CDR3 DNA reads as TGTGCCAGCAGCAAACGTCACCCCGGACGGTCGGGGGAGCAGTACTTC. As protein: CASSKRHPGRSGEQYF. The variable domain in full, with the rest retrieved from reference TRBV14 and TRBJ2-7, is EAGVTQFPSHSVIEKGQTVTLRCDPISGHDNLYWYRRVMGKEIKFLLHFVKESKQDESGMPNNRFLAERTGGTYSTLKVQPAELEDSGVYFCASSKRHPGRSGEQYFGPGTRLTVT.

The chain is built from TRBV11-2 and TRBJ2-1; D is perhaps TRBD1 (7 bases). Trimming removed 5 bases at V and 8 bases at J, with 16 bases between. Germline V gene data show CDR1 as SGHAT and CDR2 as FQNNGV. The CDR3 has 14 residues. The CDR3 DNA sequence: TGTGCCAGCAGCCAGACAGGGAGGATTGATGAGCAGTTCTTC. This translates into CASSQTGRIDEQFF.

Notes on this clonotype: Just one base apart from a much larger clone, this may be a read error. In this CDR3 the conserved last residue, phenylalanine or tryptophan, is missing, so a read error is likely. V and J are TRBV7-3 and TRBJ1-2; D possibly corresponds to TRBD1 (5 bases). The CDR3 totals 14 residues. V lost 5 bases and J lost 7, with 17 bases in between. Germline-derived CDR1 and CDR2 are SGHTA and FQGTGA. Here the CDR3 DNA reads TGTGCCAGCAGCCCTACTGGGGGGAATACTGGCTACACCCTC. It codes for CASSPTGGNTGYTL.

Written as DNA, the CDR3 is TGTGCCAGTACCGACATGACAGGGGGCGTTTCACCCCTCCACTTT. Encoded protein: CASTDMTGGVSPLHF. The rearrangement uses TRBV19 and TRBJ1-6, with 10 nucleotides matching TRBD1. With 7 bases clipped from V and 9 bases from J, the junction kept 9 bases outside the gene matches. The CDR3 has 15 residues. In germline, CDR1 is LNHDA, CDR2 SQIVND (reference sequence).

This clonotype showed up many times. As DNA, the CDR3 is TGTGCCAGCAGTCCCGGTGTGATAACGCCCCAGCATTTT. Translation: CASSPGVITPQHF. The V call is TRBV6-6, the J call TRBJ1-5; D uncertain. In germline, CDR1 is MNHNY, CDR2 SVGAGI (reference sequence). The CDR3 extends over 13 amino acids. V was shortened by 5 bases and J by 9 bases, with 14 bases between the two germline ends.

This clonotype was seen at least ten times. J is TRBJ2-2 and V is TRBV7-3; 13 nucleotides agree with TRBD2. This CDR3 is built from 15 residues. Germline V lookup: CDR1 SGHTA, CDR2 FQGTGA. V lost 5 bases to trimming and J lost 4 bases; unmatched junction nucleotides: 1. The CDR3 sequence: CASSRTSGSTGELFF. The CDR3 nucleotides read TGTGCCAGCAGCCGGACTAGCGGGAGCACCGGGGAGCTGTTTTTT.

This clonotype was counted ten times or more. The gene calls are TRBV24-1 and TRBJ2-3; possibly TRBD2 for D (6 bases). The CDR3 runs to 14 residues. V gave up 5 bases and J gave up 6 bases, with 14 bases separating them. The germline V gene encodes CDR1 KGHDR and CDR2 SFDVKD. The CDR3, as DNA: TGTGCCACCAGTGTTAGCGGAGGGGTGGATACGCAGTATTTT. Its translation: CATSVSGGVDTQYF.

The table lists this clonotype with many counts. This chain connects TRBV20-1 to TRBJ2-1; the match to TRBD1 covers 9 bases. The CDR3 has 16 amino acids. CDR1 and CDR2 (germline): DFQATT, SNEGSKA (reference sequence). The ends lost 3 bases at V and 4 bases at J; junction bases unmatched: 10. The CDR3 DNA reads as TGCAGTGCTAGCCCTCCGGGACAGGGATTTTACAATGAGCAGTTCTTC. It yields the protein CSASPPGQGFYNEQFF.

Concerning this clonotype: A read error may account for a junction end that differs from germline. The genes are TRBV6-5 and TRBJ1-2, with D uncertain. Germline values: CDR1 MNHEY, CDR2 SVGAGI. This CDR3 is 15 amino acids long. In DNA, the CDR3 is TGTGCCAGCAGTCACTCGATGGCAGGAATCTATGGCTACACCTTC. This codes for CASSHSMAGIYGYTF.

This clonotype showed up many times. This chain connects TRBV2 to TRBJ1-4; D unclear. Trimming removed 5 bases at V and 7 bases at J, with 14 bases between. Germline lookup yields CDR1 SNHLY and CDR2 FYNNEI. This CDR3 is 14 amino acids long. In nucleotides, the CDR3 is TGTGCCAGCAGTTTTGGGCGCCCGGGTGAAAAACTGTTTTTT. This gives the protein CASSFGRPGEKLFF. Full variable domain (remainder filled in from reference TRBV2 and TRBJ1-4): EPEVTQTPSHQVTQMGQEVILRCVPISNHLYFYWYRQILGQKVEFLVSFYNNEISEKSEIFDDQFSVERPDGSNFTLKIRSTKLEDSAMYFCASSFGRPGEKLFFGSGTQLSVL.

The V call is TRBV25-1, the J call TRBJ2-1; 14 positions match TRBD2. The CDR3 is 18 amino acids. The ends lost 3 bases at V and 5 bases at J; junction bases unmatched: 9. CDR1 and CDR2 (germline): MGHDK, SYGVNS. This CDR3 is CASSDLGGLAGDHNEQFF. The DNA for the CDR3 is TGTGCCAGCAGTGATTTAGGGGGACTAGCGGGAGACCACAATGAGCAGTTCTTC.

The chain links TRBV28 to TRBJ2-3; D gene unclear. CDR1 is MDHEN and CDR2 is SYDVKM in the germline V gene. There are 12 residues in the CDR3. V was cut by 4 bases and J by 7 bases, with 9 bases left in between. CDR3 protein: CASSSGAYTQYF. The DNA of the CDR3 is TGTGCCAGCAGTTCAGGAGCTTATACGCAGTATTTT.